These 14 T cell receptor beta chains were all obtained from the same sample, sequenced in a study of PD-1 blockade in classical Hodgkin lymphoma. Assay: immunoSEQ multiplex PCR; the TCRdb copy retains only in-frame clones and omits some. The sample shows about 13,000 clones, 80% to 90% of them seen only once. The time point denotes: cycle 4 day 1 (C4D1), after more than five weeks of nivolumab. There was relapse after autologous stem cell transplantation in every patient, and there was variation in brentuximab vedotin exposure. This sample comprised peripheral blood mononuclear cells (PBMCs), obtained before the fourth cycle of nivolumab. The receptors stem from a human donor with classical Hodgkin lymphoma.

This sequence joins TRBV13 and TRBJ2-5, with 8 bases that match TRBD1. The CDR3 is 15 amino acids. Germline V lookup: CDR1 PRHDT, CDR2 FYEKMQ (reference sequence). J gave up 3 bases and V 6 bases, and 9 bases lay outside the gene matches. The CDR3 DNA reads TGTGCCAGCAGGCGTGCCCCGGACAGGGAAGAGACCCAGTACTTC. Its translation: CASRRAPDREETQYF.

J is TRBJ1-6 and V is TRBV7-2; no clear D gene. This CDR3 has 14 residues. Germline CDR1 SGHTA, CDR2 FQGNSA. The ends were cut back, 8 bases at V and 3 bases at J, with 11 bases in the middle. In DNA, the CDR3 is TGTGCCAGCGGAGACAACTACTATAATTCACCCCTCCACTTT. Protein product: CASGDNYYNSPLHF. The full variable domain, in which reference TRBV7-2 and TRBJ1-6 provide the parts outside the CDR3, is GAGVSQSPSNKVTEKGKDVELRCDPISGHTALYWYRQSLGQGLEFLIYFQGNSAPDKSGLPSDRFSAERTGGSVSTLTIQRTQQEDSAVYLCASGDNYYNSPLHFGNGTRLTVT.

The CDR3 nucleotides are TGTGCCAGCAGCGTAGAACCGGGACTAGCGTTAACCGGGGAGCTGTTTTTT. It specifies CASSVEPGLALTGELFF. V and J are TRBV9 and TRBJ2-2, with 10 bases fitting TRBD2. This CDR3 region has 17 residues. Trimming cost V 0 bases and J 5 bases; bases outside gene matches: 7. Germline V gene lookup returns CDR1 SGDLS and CDR2 YYNGEE.

V is TRBV7-3 and J is TRBJ2-3; D is possibly TRBD2 (6 bases). The ends were cut back, 0 bases at V and 5 bases at J, with 12 bases in the middle. Looked up from germline, CDR1 is SGHTA and CDR2 is FQGTGA. The CDR3 has 15 amino acids. The CDR3: CASSLTGRELDTQYF. The CDR3 bases are TGTGCCAGCAGCTTAACGGGCCGGGAGTTAGATACGCAGTATTTT.

The chain's CDR3 is CASSYLPEQFF. CDR3 bases: TGTGCCAGCAGCTACCTCCCTGAGCAGTTCTTC. The rearrangement uses TRBV7-9 and TRBJ2-1; D unresolved. Germline V lookup: CDR1 SEHNR, CDR2 FQNEAQ (reference sequence). The CDR3 sequence is 11 residues long. Trimming left V 4 bases short and J 9 bases short, with 7 bases between. The full variable domain, in which reference TRBV7-9 and TRBJ2-1 provide the parts outside the CDR3, is DTGVSQNPRHKITKRGQNVTFRCDPISEHNRLYWYRQTLGQGPEFLTYFQNEAQLEKSRLLSDRFSAERPKGSFSTLEIQRTEQGDSAMYLCASSYLPEQFFGPGTRLTVL.

V gene TRBV7-6 combines with J gene TRBJ1-2, with D unresolved. Germline CDR1 and CDR2: SGHVS and FNYEAQ. This CDR3 contains 14 residues. Trimming removed 5 bases at V and 7 bases at J, with 17 bases between. CDR3 region: CASSPRWGPVGYTF. The DNA for the CDR3 is TGTGCCAGCAGCCCCCGGTGGGGTCCGGTTGGCTACACCTTC.

The gene calls are TRBV28 and TRBJ2-2; 9 nucleotides match TRBD1. CDR3 length: 15 amino acids. CDR1 is MDHEN, CDR2 SYDVKM, per germline. J lost 6 bases, V lost 4 bases, and 6 bases had no gene match. The CDR3 is CASSSYRGPAGELFF. In nucleotides, the CDR3 is TGTGCCAGCAGTTCTTACAGGGGGCCAGCCGGGGAGCTGTTTTTT.

The gene calls are TRBV28 and TRBJ2-7; D ambiguous. The CDR3 is 11 amino acids. V lost 2 bases and J 6 bases, leaving 5 bases between the germline ends. CDR1 and CDR2 from the germline V gene are MDHEN and SYDVKM. The DNA for the CDR3 is TGTGCCAGCAGTTTAACGGTCGAGCAGTACTTC. Encoded protein: CASSLTVEQYF.

This sequence joins TRBV9 and TRBJ1-4; 10 bases fit TRBD1. The junction had 14 bases not matched to a gene; V was cut back by 0 bases and J by 6 bases. CDR1 is SGDLS, CDR2 YYNGEE, per germline. The CDR3 runs 19 residues. DNA for the CDR3: TGTGCCAGCAGCGTAGGCCCTTTACCCGACAGGGGGCTTGATGAAAAACTGTTTTTT. Translating it yields CASSVGPLPDRGLDEKLFF.

V is TRBV19 and J is TRBJ1-2; 9 positions agree with TRBD1. Trimming removed 5 bases from V and 0 bases from J; junction bases left unmatched: 7. Germline assignment: CDR1 LNHDA and CDR2 SQIVND (reference sequence). The CDR3 has 16 amino acids. In DNA form, the CDR3 reads TGTGCCAGTAGTCCTCGGGACAGGGCAGCTAACTATGGCTACACCTTC. This encodes CASSPRDRAANYGYTF.

The genes are TRBV6-5 and TRBJ1-2, with 7 bases lining up with TRBD1. V was clipped by 1 base and J by 2 bases; unmatched bases: 4. CDR3 length: 15 amino acids. Germline assignment: CDR1 MNHEY and CDR2 SVGAGI. The chain's CDR3 is CASSYLQQGNYGYTF. The CDR3 DNA reads TGTGCCAGCAGTTACTTGCAACAGGGGAACTATGGCTACACCTTC.

The genes are TRBV7-9 and TRBJ2-2; D is ambiguous. This CDR3 spans 15 amino acids. Per the germline V gene, CDR1 is SEHNR and CDR2 is FQNEAQ (reference sequence). Trimming removed 3 bases from V and 3 bases from J, with 11 bases in between. The CDR3 protein is CASSFQGRDTGELFF. The CDR3 coding sequence is TGTGCCAGCAGCTTTCAAGGCAGAGACACCGGGGAGCTGTTTTTT. Based on the CDR3 plus reference TRBV7-9 and TRBJ2-2, the full variable domain is DTGVSQNPRHKITKRGQNVTFRCDPISEHNRLYWYRQTLGQGPEFLTYFQNEAQLEKSRLLSDRFSAERPKGSFSTLEIQRTEQGDSAMYLCASSFQGRDTGELFFGEGSRLTVL.

The genes are TRBV5-5 and TRBJ1-6; TRBD1 matches 7 bases. Germline V CDR1 and CDR2: SGHKS, YYEKEE (reference sequence). Germline trimming cut 0 bases from V and 8 bases from J; bases unmatched to any gene: 8. The CDR3 loop spans 16 amino acids. The CDR3 nucleotides are TGTGCCAGCAGCTTGGAGAGGGGCCAGGGGGATTCACCCCTCCACTTT. As protein: CASSLERGQGDSPLHF.

This chain joins TRBV27 and TRBJ1-2; 8 bases fit TRBD1. Germline CDR1 MNHEY, CDR2 SMNVEV (reference sequence). The V gene end was trimmed by 6 bases and the J gene end by 5 bases; junction bases not matched to a gene: 8. This CDR3 spans 14 amino acids. The chain's CDR3 is CASRDRDRLYGYTF. The CDR3 DNA sequence: TGTGCCAGCAGAGACCGGGACAGGCTATATGGCTACACCTTC.